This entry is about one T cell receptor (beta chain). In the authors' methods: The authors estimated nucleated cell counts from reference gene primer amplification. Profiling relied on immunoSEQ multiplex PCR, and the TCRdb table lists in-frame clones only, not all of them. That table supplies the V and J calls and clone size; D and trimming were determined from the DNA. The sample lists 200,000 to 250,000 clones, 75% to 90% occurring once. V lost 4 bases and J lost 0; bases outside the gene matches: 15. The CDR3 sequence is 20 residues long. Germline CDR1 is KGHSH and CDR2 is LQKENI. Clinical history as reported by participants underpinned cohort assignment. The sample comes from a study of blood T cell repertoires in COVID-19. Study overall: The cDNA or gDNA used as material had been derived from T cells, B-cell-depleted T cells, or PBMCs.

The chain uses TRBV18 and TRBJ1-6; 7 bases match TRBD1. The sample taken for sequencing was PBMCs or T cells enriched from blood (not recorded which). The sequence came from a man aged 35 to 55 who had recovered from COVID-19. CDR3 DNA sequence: TGTGCCAGCTCACGCCGCAGACAGGGTTCCGAAGGCTCCTATAATTCACCCCTCCACTTT. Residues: CASSRRRQGSEGSYNSPLHF.